This TCR beta chain is from a study of T cell changes during pregnancy in multiple sclerosis. Generated by immunoSEQ multiplex PCR, the TCRdb table keeps only in-frame clones and is missing some. The sample yields about 70,000 clones, around 90% seen once. The ends lost 6 bases at V and 5 bases at J; junction bases unmatched: 8. The CDR3 has 15 amino acids. Germline lookup yields CDR1 ENHRY and CDR2 SYGVKD. This receptor was identified in a female donor with multiple sclerosis, enrolled in a pregnancy study. The sequenced sample was peripheral blood, obtained in the first trimester of pregnancy. The chain has TRBV10-3 and TRBJ2-2; TRBD1 matches 8 bases. CDR3 sequence reads: CAIRTGTGDTGELFF. CDR3 in DNA: TGTGCCATCAGGACCGGGACAGGAGATACCGGGGAGCTGTTTTTT.